These T cell receptor beta chains were read from a single sample in a study of T cells in Graves' hyperthyroidism and ophthalmopathy. In TCRdb, the multiplex PCR reads were re-called with MiXCR into one record per CDR3 protein. The sample includes hundreds of thousands of distinct CDR3 sequences, 16% of them seen just once. Material: blood. These receptors originate from a woman between 18 and 29 years old with Graves' ophthalmopathy. Both conserved end residues are part of each CDR3. A D gene is named only where the DNA matches it firmly. The size field is filled for only some rows; it gives once, few, many or a size class.

j_call v_call d_call clone_size cdr3_nt cdr3_aa
TRBJ2-1 TRBV7-9 TRBD2 many TGTGCCAGCAGCTTGTCCGGGAGGTCAGCCTACAATGAGCAGTTCTTC CASSLSGRSAYNEQFF
TRBJ2-1 TRBV3-1 TRBD2 few TGTGCCACGGGACTAGCGGGAGTAACCTACAATGAGCAGTTCTTC CATGLAGVTYNEQFF
TRBJ2-7 TRBV28 TRBD1 many TGTGCCAGCAGTTTATCCATCGGACAGGGGATCTACGAGCAGTACTTC CASSLSIGQGIYEQYF
TRBJ2-7 TRBV27 TRBD2 . TGTGCCAGCGGTTTGTGGGCTAGCGGGGGGGACGAGCAGTACTTC CASGLWASGGDEQYF
TRBJ1-2 TRBV5-5 . many TGTGCCAGCAGCTTACTGACAGATGGCTACACCTTC CASSLLTDGYTF
TRBJ2-7 TRBV19 . few TGTGCCAGTAGTGCCCCGGGGGCAATTAGCGAGCAGTACTTC CASSAPGAISEQYF
TRBJ2-1 TRBV7-2 . many TGTGCCAGCAGCTCAGAGACCTACAATGAGCAGTTCTTC CASSSETYNEQFF
TRBJ2-7 TRBV7-6 TRBD2 many TGTGCCAGCAGCCCAGAGACTAGCAGCTCCTACGAGCAGTACTTC CASSPETSSSYEQYF
TRBJ1-1 TRBV10-1 . many TGCGCCAGCAGTGGGGAGGGGTCGAACACTGAAGCTTTCTTT CASSGEGSNTEAFF
TRBJ1-1 TRBV12-3/TRBV12-4 . many TGTGCCAGCAGTTTAGACACTTTGGGCACTGAAGCTTTCTTT CASSLDTLGTEAFF
TRBJ1-3 TRBV6-5 . many TGTGCCAGCAGTTACTCGAAAAGGGCAGATCGGAGTCACACCATATATTTT CASSYSKRADRSHTIYF
TRBJ2-7 TRBV6-5 TRBD2 . TGTGCCAGCAGTTACCGTGAGCCAGCGGGAGGTCACGAGCAGTACTTC CASSYREPAGGHEQYF
TRBJ2-5 TRBV19 . many TGTGCCAGTAGCAGGTCAGGCGATGGCTGGGCCCAGTACTTC CASSRSGDGWAQYF
TRBJ2-1 TRBV19 . few TGTGCCAGTAGTATGGGGGTGGGAGTAAATGAGCAGTTCTTC CASSMGVGVNEQFF
TRBJ2-3 TRBV25-1 TRBD2 many TGTGCCAGCAGTGACCTAACTAGCGGGGGGGCCGATACGCAGTATTTT CASSDLTSGGADTQYF
TRBJ2-2 TRBV29-1 TRBD2 many TGCAGCGCCGTGCCGGGACTAGCGGGAGGGCCTAACACCGGGGAGCTGTTTTTT CSAVPGLAGGPNTGELFF
TRBJ2-1 TRBV7-6 . many TGTGCCAGCAGCTTAAAGTTTTGGGGGAGCTCCTACAATGAGCAGTTCTTC CASSLKFWGSSYNEQFF
TRBJ1-4 TRBV7-9 . few TGTGCCAGCAGCCCCCCGGGAGCTGTAAATGAAAAACTGTTTTTT CASSPPGAVNEKLFF
TRBJ2-7 TRBV14 TRBD2 many TGTGCCAGCAGCCAAAGGCGGGAGGACTACGAGCAGTACTTC CASSQRREDYEQYF
TRBJ2-3 TRBV9 . few TGTGCCAGCAGCGTAGCCTGCGATACGCAGTATTTT CASSVACDTQYF
TRBJ1-2 TRBV6-1 TRBD1 many TGTGCCAGCAGTAGGGGGCCCTCCGGCTATGGCTACACCTTC CASSRGPSGYGYTF
TRBJ2-7 TRBV5-8 . many TGTGCCAGCAGCGTAATTTACGAGCAGTACTTC CASSVIYEQYF
TRBJ1-3 TRBV29-1 TRBD1 many TGCAGCGTTGTCGGGTGGGGCAGGGGGCTTTTTGGAAACACCATATATTTT CSVVGWGRGLFGNTIYF
TRBJ2-1 TRBV7-9 TRBD2 many TGTGCCAGCAGCTCTCCAGCGGGGGGGTACAATGAGCAGTTCTTC CASSSPAGGYNEQFF
TRBJ1-3 TRBV28 . many TGTGCCAGCAGTCCTCCACAACGCCGCGGAAACACCATATATTTT CASSPPQRRGNTIYF